Following are 20 T cell receptor beta chains from one sample sequenced in a study of metastatic and nonmetastatic thyroid tumors. TCRdb re-called clones via MiXCR from the PCR reads. The sample holds 15,000 or so clones, 31% seen once. No treatment had been given to any patient before thyroid surgery. Sequenced: blood. These receptors all stem from a female donor with papillary thyroid cancer or a benign thyroid nodule (not recorded which). Some clones in this sample may be carry-over from other donors' samples.

The chain is built from TRBV5-1 and TRBJ2-7; D unresolved. Germline CDR1 is SGHRS and CDR2 is YFSETQ. The CDR3 is 14 residues long. V was clipped by 1 base and J by 6 bases, with 14 bases between them. CDR3 sequence: CASSLSALGSEQYF. The DNA for the CDR3 is TGCGCCAGCAGCTTGTCGGCCCTGGGCTCCGAGCAGTACTTC.

The chain carries TRBV11-2 and TRBJ2-6, with D tentatively TRBD1 (7 bases). CDR1 is SGHAT and CDR2 is FQNNGV in the germline V gene. The CDR3 runs to 19 residues. V lost 1 base and J 1 base, leaving 17 bases between the germline ends. The CDR3 sequence is CASSLGWGRGRSGANVLTF. The CDR3 nucleotides are TGTGCCAGCAGCTTAGGGTGGGGCAGGGGGAGGTCTGGGGCCAACGTCCTGACTTTC.

This rearrangement joins TRBV12-3 or TRBV12-4 to TRBJ1-1; D possibly corresponds to TRBD1 (5 bases). The CDR3 spans 14 residues. Trimming took off 1 base at V and 12 bases at J, with 18 bases between the two ends. The CDR3 reads CASSLGPGAGSSFF. CDR3 in DNA: TGTGCCAGCAGTTTAGGCCCCGGAGCAGGGTCGTCTTTCTTT.

The CDR3 reads CASSLGQELGEQYF. The CDR3 DNA follows: TGTGCCAGCAGTTTGGGACAGGAACTGGGCGAGCAGTACTTC. This chain connects TRBV6-1 to TRBJ2-7; 8 bases match TRBD1. The CDR3 sequence is 14 residues long. Germline CDR1 reads MNHNS; CDR2 reads SASEGT. The V and J ends lost 5 bases and 6 bases, in that order; junction bases with no gene match: 9.

This clone is deemed medium-sized. The gene calls are TRBV20-1 and TRBJ1-6; a weak D match, TRBD1 (6 bases). Germline V lookup: CDR1 DFQATT, CDR2 SNEGSKA (reference sequence). This CDR3 region has 18 residues. The V end was cut by 3 bases, the J end by 0 bases, with 18 bases between. The CDR3 region has the DNA TGCAGTGCTAGGATCTTGGGGGCGAGAAGCTCCTATAATTCACCCCTCCACTTT. Protein product: CSARILGARSSYNSPLHF.

CDR3 sequence: CASSQDPGQGDSPLHF. For the CDR3, the DNA is TGTGCCAGCAGCCAAGACCCCGGACAGGGAGATTCACCCCTCCACTTT. This chain joins TRBV4-2 and TRBJ1-6; 8 bases are shared with TRBD1. V shed 0 bases and J 8 bases; nucleotides not matched to a gene: 6. The V gene's germline CDR1 is LGHNA and CDR2 YNFKEQ. This CDR3 is 16 amino acids long.

This rearrangement joins TRBV3-1 to TRBJ1-1; tentative D call: TRBD1 (6 bases). Germline V gene lookup returns CDR1 LGHDT and CDR2 YNNKEL (reference sequence). V shed 6 bases and J shed 1 base, with 27 bases lying between them. CDR3 length: 19 residues. CDR3 region: CASSPGGGVGSGQNTEAFF. The DNA for the CDR3 is TGTGCCAGCAGTCCAGGTGGGGGCGTGGGTTCTGGGCAGAACACTGAAGCTTTCTTT.

This clone counts as medium-sized (0.01 to 0.1%). The V call is TRBV19, the J call TRBJ1-1; TRBD1 matches 8 bases. V lost 3 bases to trimming and J lost 6 bases; unmatched junction nucleotides: 6. The CDR3 has 14 residues. The V gene's germline CDR1 is LNHDA and CDR2 SQIVND (reference sequence). The CDR3 spells CASSMYQGAAEAFF. In DNA, the CDR3 is TGTGCCAGTAGTATGTATCAGGGGGCGGCTGAAGCTTTCTTT. Based on the CDR3 plus reference TRBV19 and TRBJ1-1, the full variable domain is DGGITQSPKYLFRKEGQNVTLSCEQNLNHDAMYWYRQDPGQGLRLIYYSQIVNDFQKGDIAEGYSVSREKKESFPLTVTSAQKNPTAFYLCASSMYQGAAEAFFGQGTRLTVV.

The chain joins TRBV5-1 to TRBJ2-5; D not certain. The CDR3 extends over 13 amino acids. Looked up from germline, CDR1 is SGHRS and CDR2 is YFSETQ. Trimming took 4 bases from V and 3 from J, leaving 10 bases between them. The CDR3: CASSDFHKETQYF. As DNA, the CDR3 is TGCGCCAGCAGCGACTTTCACAAAGAGACCCAGTACTTC.

By frequency in the sample, this clone is medium-sized. The chain carries TRBV12-3 or TRBV12-4 and TRBJ2-3; 10 bases match TRBD1. V lost 5 bases, J lost 0 bases, and 8 bases stayed unmatched. The length of the CDR3 is 17 residues. The CDR3 loop reads CASSKYGQGGSTDTQYF. The CDR3 nucleotides are TGTGCCAGCAGTAAATATGGACAGGGGGGGAGCACAGATACGCAGTATTTT.

This clone was recorded a few times. The V call is TRBV10-3, the J call TRBJ2-1, with 13 bases identical to TRBD2. The ends lost 1 base at V and 5 bases at J; junction bases unmatched: 11. The germline gives CDR1 ENHRY, CDR2 SYGVKD. The CDR3 extends over 19 amino acids. CDR3 DNA: TGTGCCATCAGTGAGTTATGGACTAGCGGGGGAACCTTCGACAATGAGCAGTTCTTC. Its protein is CAISELWTSGGTFDNEQFF.

Note on this clone: It is unclear where the CDR3 begins or ends on the DNA, so no DNA is shown, and the CDR3 is as TCRdb lists it. This chain uses TRBV27 with TRBJ1-2; the listed D gene, TRBD1, was not tested against the DNA. The CDR3 sequence runs 17 residues, both termini included. Germline assignment: CDR1 MNHEY and CDR2 SMNVEV (reference sequence). The CDR3 here is CASSPNSFDRVGYGSTF.

V is TRBV30 and J is TRBJ1-5; D may be TRBD1 (5 bases). V shed 0 bases and J shed 7 bases, with 10 bases lying between them. Looked up from germline, CDR1 is GTSNPN and CDR2 is SVGIG (reference sequence). The CDR3 consists of 13 residues. The CDR3 DNA reads TGTGCCTGGAGTGTGGGGGAATGGCAGCCCCAGCATTTT. It codes for CAWSVGEWQPQHF.

The genes are TRBV5-1 and TRBJ1-5; no definite D call. This CDR3 spans 16 amino acids. The V and J ends lost 0 bases and 0 bases respectively, with 10 bases between them. Per the germline V gene, CDR1 is SGHRS and CDR2 is YFSETQ. CDR3 nucleotide sequence: TGCGCCAGCAGCTTGGGTCCCGGCAGTAGCAATCAGCCCCAGCATTTT. This encodes CASSLGPGSSNQPQHF. The complete variable domain, with remaining parts taken from reference TRBV5-1 and TRBJ1-5, reads KAGVTQTPRYLIKTRGQQVTLSCSPISGHRSVSWYQQTPGQGLQFLFEYFSETQRNKGNFPGRFSGRQFSNSRSEMNVSTLELGDSALYLCASSLGPGSSNQPQHFGDGTRLSIL.

This clone was observed at least ten times. Given a much more abundant clone one base away, this may be a read error. The rearrangement links TRBV6-1 to TRBJ2-1; 11 nucleotides align to TRBD2. The J call may be incorrect, as the DNA end agrees better with TRBJ2-7. CDR1 MNHNS and CDR2 SASEGT come from the germline V gene. The CDR3 runs to 16 residues. Here the CDR3 reads CASRTYSGGGGNEQYF. In DNA form, the CDR3 reads TGTGCCAGCAGGACTTATAGCGGGGGGGGGGGCAATGAGCAGTACTTC.

This clone appeared many times. This chain uses TRBV7-9 with TRBJ2-5, with no clear D. Germline CDR1 and CDR2: SEHNR and FQNEAQ (reference sequence). V was clipped by 1 base and J by 2 bases, with 8 bases between them. The CDR3 runs 14 residues. CDR3 loop: CASSLGTAQETQYF. CDR3 nucleotide sequence: TGTGCCAGCAGCTTAGGAACAGCACAAGAGACCCAGTACTTC.

V is TRBV5-1 and J is TRBJ1-2; 7 positions agree with TRBD1. The CDR3 loop spans 17 amino acids. Per germline, CDR1 SGHRS and CDR2 YFSETQ. The trim removed 1 base at V and 2 bases at J, leaving 11 bases unmatched. CDR3: CASSLNQVRQGNYGYTF. CDR3 DNA sequence: TGCGCCAGCAGCTTGAACCAAGTGAGACAGGGAAACTATGGCTACACCTTC.

The V gene is TRBV28, the J gene TRBJ1-2; D gene uncertain. V shed 2 bases and J shed 6 bases, with 13 bases lying between them. Looked up from germline, CDR1 is MDHEN and CDR2 is SYDVKM. The CDR3 spans 14 residues. CDR3 protein: CASSLGDNPHGYTF. CDR3 nucleotides: TGTGCCAGCAGTTTAGGCGACAATCCGCATGGCTACACCTTC.

This clone is medium-sized by share. V and J are TRBV19 and TRBJ1-3, with no clear D. The CDR3 covers 16 residues. Germline CDR1 and CDR2: LNHDA and SQIVND (reference sequence). Trimming removed 3 bases at V and 0 bases at J, with 12 bases between. CDR3 bases: TGTGCCAGTAGTATCTTTGCAGGCATCTCTGGAAACACCATATATTTT. Protein sequence: CASSIFAGISGNTIYF.

This clone is medium-sized. The chain joins TRBV4-1 to TRBJ2-5; D might be TRBD1 (6 bases). This CDR3 is built from 14 residues. V dropped 4 bases and J dropped 2 bases, with 11 bases sitting between them. Germline CDR1 reads MGHRA; CDR2 reads YSYEKL. The CDR3 DNA reads TGCGCCAGCAGCCCGATAGGACAGCAAGAGACCCAGTACTTC. Residues: CASSPIGQQETQYF.